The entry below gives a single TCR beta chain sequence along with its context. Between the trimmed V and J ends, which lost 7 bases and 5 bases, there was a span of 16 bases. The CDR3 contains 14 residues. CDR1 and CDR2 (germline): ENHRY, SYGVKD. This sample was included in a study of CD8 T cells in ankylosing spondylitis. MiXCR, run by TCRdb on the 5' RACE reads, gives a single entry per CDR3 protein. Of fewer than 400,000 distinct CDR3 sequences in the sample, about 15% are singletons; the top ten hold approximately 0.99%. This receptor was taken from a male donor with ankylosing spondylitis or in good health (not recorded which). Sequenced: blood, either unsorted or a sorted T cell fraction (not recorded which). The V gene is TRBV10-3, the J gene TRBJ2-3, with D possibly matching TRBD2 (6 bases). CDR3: CAINSGPSGDTQYF. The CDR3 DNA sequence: TGTGCCATCAATAGCGGACCTTCTGGAGATACGCAGTATTTT.